This T cell receptor (beta chain) was obtained from a study of blood T cells in healthy people across ages. This CDR3 region has 15 residues. CDR1 MDHEN and CDR2 SYDVKM come from the germline V gene. Deletions cut 2 bases from V and 5 bases from J, with 13 bases between. PCR was performed a second time for about 7 to 12 cycles using a sample-barcoded 5' primer and a J-beta primer mix. MiXCR, applied by TCRdb to the 5' RACE reads, yields one record per CDR3 protein. The sample contains fewer than 2,000,000 distinct CDR3 sequences, about 31% of which appear only once. Sample: blood. The chain uses TRBV28 and TRBJ2-1, with D perhaps assigned TRBD1 or TRBD2 (5 bases each). The receptor was isolated from a woman aged 25 to 39 in good health. CDR3 residues: CASSLGGDGHNEQFF. CDR3 DNA: TGTGCCAGCAGTTTAGGGGGAGATGGTCACAATGAGCAGTTCTTC.